This T cell receptor beta chain was found in a study of identifying expanded T cells in peripheral blood. Study-wide results and limits: Roughly two-week clone count variance significantly increased as total template count grew. About 1.2 clones differed between technical replicates, versus approximately 17 and 20 over time.

With regard to this clone: Its cognate antigen is unknown.

Generated by immunoSEQ multiplex PCR, the TCRdb table keeps only in-frame clones and is missing some. The sample carries over 100,000 clones, 88% recorded once. Collection occurred without any documented infections or immune events in donors. Sequencing used blood. The sequence derives from a person aged 18 to 70 in good health.

The CDR3 here is CASSSASGTGNTEAFF. The CDR3 DNA reads as TGTGCCAGCAGCTCGGCCTCCGGGACGGGGAACACTGAAGCTTTCTTT. This chain uses TRBV7-3 with TRBJ1-1, with TRBD1 as a possible D gene (5 bases). The germline V gene encodes CDR1 SGHTA and CDR2 FQGTGA. The CDR3 is 16 amino acids. The germline V and J ends were trimmed by 4 bases and 1 base, with 16 bases remaining between them.